This TCR beta chain stems from a study of vaccination and CD4 T cells after COVID-19. Study summary: SARS-CoV-2 positivity in convalescent patients was established by nasal swab PCR; several had mild and one severe disease. Findings and caveats of the study: SARS-CoV-2-reactive clonotype medians increased from about 20 to 38, not significantly. Reactive clone data from convalescent patients indicated a median of approximately 86% appearing only post-vaccination. Relatively small numbers of convalescent patients were studied, with no early post-infection timepoints included.

Time point denoted: late sampling 161 to 241 days after vaccination in a few convalescent patients. A few counts support this clonotype. No antigen is known for it. Via MiXCR, TCRdb re-called the PCR reads, giving one row per CDR3 protein. Among 35,000 to 45,000 distinct CDR3 sequences listed, 35% to 45% were seen once. Germline-derived CDR1 and CDR2 are MNHNS and SASEGT. The CDR3 extends over 16 amino acids. The germline V and J ends were trimmed by 10 bases and 2 bases, with 24 bases remaining between them. The source is a human donor who had recovered from COVID-19. The sample in question was CD4+ T cells from blood, obtained about 7 months after SARS-CoV-2 vaccination. The V gene is TRBV6-1, the J gene TRBJ2-7; a possible D gene is TRBD2 (7 bases). CDR3 in amino acids: CAILPRARGAPYEQYF. The CDR3 DNA reads as TGTGCCATCCTCCCCAGGGCACGGGGGGCCCCCTACGAGCAGTACTTC.